Listed below are T cell receptor beta chains from one sample, sequenced in a study of T cell repertoires in cytomegalovirus infection. Each CDR3 protein gets one entry after TCRdb re-called the reads with MiXCR. The sample has 100,000 or so distinct CDR3 sequences, approximately 30% seen once. The antigens these receptors bind are not known. The sequencing here drew on CD8+ T cells from cultured PBMCs, taken from culture after CMV antigen stimulation. The receptors were gathered from a human donor in good health (CMV status not recorded). Some clones in this sample may be carry-over from other donors' samples. Both conserved end residues are part of each CDR3. Each record gives: J gene, D gene, clone size, V gene, CDR3 DNA, CDR3 protein. The D gene is left open where the match is weak. The listing skips clone size in some rows; elsewhere it reads once, few, many or a size class.

TRBJ1-1,TRBD1,few,TRBV7-3,TGTGCCAGCAGCTTACTAGGGGGCGATGAAGCTTTCTTT,CASSLLGGDEAFF
TRBJ2-2,.,few,TRBV7-8,TGTGCCAGCACTACGGGGTGGGGCCTGGCCGGGGAGCTGTTTTTT,CASTTGWGLAGELFF
TRBJ1-1,.,few,TRBV7-6,TGTGCCAGCAGCTTAGGAGGGTTGGGGGGCACAGAAGCTTTCTTT,CASSLGGLGGTEAFF
TRBJ2-1,.,many,TRBV7-6,TGTGCCAGCAGCCTGACAGGTATGGGCAATGAGCAGTTCTTC,CASSLTGMGNEQFF
TRBJ2-5,.,.,TRBV9,TGTGCCAGCACCAAGGGGGGACCCGAGACCCAGTACTTC,CASTKGGPETQYF
TRBJ2-2,.,many,TRBV7-8,TGTGCCAGCAGCTTAGTCGGGGGCCTTTTGGGGGAGCTGTTTTTT,CASSLVGGLLGELFF
TRBJ1-6,.,.,TRBV7-9,TGTGCCAGCAGCCGATCAGCTGTGGATTCACCCCTCCACTTT,CASSRSAVDSPLHF
TRBJ2-5,TRBD1,many,TRBV6-6,TGTGCCAGCAGTCCTAGGGGACAGGAGCGGGAGACCCAGTACTTC,CASSPRGQERETQYF
TRBJ1-1,TRBD1,.,TRBV5-4,TGTGCCAGCAGCCCCCGGACAGGGGGCAACACTGAAGCTTTCTTT,CASSPRTGGNTEAFF
TRBJ2-1,.,few,TRBV4-2,TGTGCCAGCAGCCCAATTCAGGGAACGGGCAATGAGCAGTTCTTC,CASSPIQGTGNEQFF
TRBJ1-1,.,.,TRBV6-1,TGTGCCAGCAGAACGGAATGGGCAAACACTGAAGCTTTCTTT,CASRTEWANTEAFF
TRBJ1-1,TRBD1,few,TRBV7-8,TGTGCCAGCAGCCCGGGGACAGGGCTGAACACTGAAGCTTTCTTT,CASSPGTGLNTEAFF
TRBJ1-1,.,few,TRBV18,TGTGCCAGCTCACCGTCGTATCAGGAGAGGGTTAATTTTGACACTGAAGCTTTCTTT,CASSPSYQERVNFDTEAFF
TRBJ2-5,TRBD2,.,TRBV3-1,TGTGCCAGCAGCCAAGCTCCCGGGACTAGCGCCGGGTTGGAGGAGACCCAGTACTTC,CASSQAPGTSAGLEETQYF
TRBJ2-1,TRBD1,.,TRBV20-1,TGCAGTGCCACCCAAGAGGGGGCCAGCGATGAGCAGTTCTTC,CSATQEGASDEQFF
TRBJ2-5,TRBD2,many,TRBV7-9,TGTGCCAGCAGCTTAGAGGCGGGGGGCCAAGAGACCCAGTACTTC,CASSLEAGGQETQYF
TRBJ1-1,TRBD1,many,TRBV7-2,TGTGCCAGCAGCTTAGATCCGGACAGGGAACTAAACACTGAAGCTTTCTTT,CASSLDPDRELNTEAFF
TRBJ2-3,.,.,TRBV9,TGTGCCAGCAGCGCTGGGGGAGAGGATACGCAGTATTTT,CASSAGGEDTQYF
TRBJ2-3,.,few,TRBV19,TGTGCCAGTACGACAGGAGGGCATTTAAATACGCAGTATTTT,CASTTGGHLNTQYF
TRBJ1-2,TRBD1,.,TRBV6-6,TGTGCCAGCAGTTCTACAGGGGGAAGCGTCTATGGCTACACCTTC,CASSSTGGSVYGYTF
TRBJ2-7,TRBD1,.,TRBV4-1,TGCGCCAGCAGCCAAGCGGACAGGCCGACCTACGAGCAGTACTTC,CASSQADRPTYEQYF
TRBJ1-1,.,.,TRBV13,TGTGCCAGCAGCTTAGCGGGGTTTCGGTGCACTGAAGCTTTCTTT,CASSLAGFRCTEAFF
TRBJ2-1,TRBD2,.,TRBV7-8,TGTGCCAGCAGCTCCCTAGCGGGGGGACCGAATGAGCAGTTCTTC,CASSSLAGGPNEQFF
TRBJ1-2,.,few,TRBV27,TGTGCCAGCAGGCTTCAGGAGGGCCCCCTCCTAGGCGATGGCTACACCTTC,CASRLQEGPLLGDGYTF
TRBJ2-5,TRBD2,.,TRBV19,TGTGCCAGTAGTATCGGTAGCGGGGGTGGGGAGACCCAGTACTTC,CASSIGSGGGETQYF
TRBJ2-3,TRBD2,many,TRBV10-3,TGTGCCATCAGTGAGTCCGGGACTAGCGGGGGCCGCACAGATACGCAGTATTTT,CAISESGTSGGRTDTQYF
TRBJ2-6,.,few,TRBV4-1,TGCGCCAGCAGCCAAGATCAGGGTTTCTCTGGGGCCAACGTCCTGACTTTC,CASSQDQGFSGANVLTF
TRBJ2-2,TRBD2,few,TRBV7-2,TGTGCCAGCAGTTCCGGGACTAGATCCGGGGAGCTGTTTTTT,CASSSGTRSGELFF
TRBJ1-6,.,.,TRBV7-9,TGTGCCATCCAAATGGCGGGGGCACCCCTCCACTTT,CAIQMAGAPLHF
TRBJ1-1,.,medium-sized,TRBV7-6,TGTGCCAGCAGCTTAGGTGTGAGAGACCTACCCGGCAACACTGAAGCTTTCTTT,CASSLGVRDLPGNTEAFF
TRBJ2-7,TRBD1,.,TRBV10-3,TGTGCCATCAGTGACCCGGGACAGGCCCTAAGCTTGGGGGAGCAGTACTTC,CAISDPGQALSLGEQYF
TRBJ1-3,.,few,TRBV7-8,TGTGCCAGCAGCCCCCTCTCTGGAAACACCATATATTTT,CASSPLSGNTIYF
TRBJ1-1,.,.,TRBV29-1,TGCAGCGTTGAAGATCTTAGGAGGGGGAACACTGAAGCTTTCTTT,CSVEDLRRGNTEAFF
TRBJ1-1,.,.,TRBV6-2/TRBV6-3,TGTGCCAGCAGTTACTCGAAGGAAGTGATGAACACTGAAGCTTTCTTT,CASSYSKEVMNTEAFF
TRBJ2-7,TRBD2,few,TRBV5-4,TGTGCCAGCAGCCCCGGGGGGGGACCCGAGCAGTACTTC,CASSPGGGPEQYF
TRBJ1-5,.,few,TRBV28,TGTGCCAGCAGTTTATGGCGAGGAGGGGTTCAACAGCCCCAGCATTTT,CASSLWRGGVQQPQHF
TRBJ2-1,.,.,TRBV4-3,TGCGCCAGCAGCCTGCAGACAGGCAGCTCCTACAATGAGCAGTTCTTC,CASSLQTGSSYNEQFF
TRBJ2-7,.,.,TRBV7-6,TGTGCCAGCAGCGATAAACAGGGTCCAGGGGTCTACGAGCAGTACTTC,CASSDKQGPGVYEQYF
TRBJ2-1,.,.,TRBV19,TGTGCCAGTAGTATAGACTGGATTAGCTCCTACAATGAGCAGTTCTTC,CASSIDWISSYNEQFF
TRBJ2-1,.,hyperexpanded,TRBV6-1,TGTGCCAGCAGTACCTCTAGGGGCTCCTACAATGAGCAGTTCTTC,CASSTSRGSYNEQFF
TRBJ2-4,.,.,TRBV7-9,TGTGCCAGCAGCCCCCAATGGGCAATATCGGGGGACAAAAACATTCAGTACTTC,CASSPQWAISGDKNIQYF
TRBJ1-5,.,few,TRBV12-3/TRBV12-4,TGTGCCAGCAGTTTCGCAGGAGGGAGCCAGCCCCAGCATTTT,CASSFAGGSQPQHF
TRBJ2-3,.,once,TRBV23-1,TGCGCCAGCAGTCAATGGACGGGGGAGATCACAGATACGCAGTATTTT,CASSQWTGEITDTQYF
TRBJ2-2,.,few,TRBV19,TGTGCCAGTAGTATGGGTAACACCGGGGAGCTGTTTTTT,CASSMGNTGELFF